One T cell receptor (beta chain) is described in this entry. What it binds is not known. These data are taken from a study of cytomegalovirus exposure and HLA in healthy donors. Broader study findings: Fewer N-insertions (relative to the approximately 670-donor mean) were reportedly seen in an Asian-associated ancestry cluster in a later analysis. A previous analysis found most TCR beta V segments productive roughly 87% or roughly 30% of the time. Immune exposure data for these donors was limited to CMV serostatus.

Healthy bone marrow donors made up the donors. The CDR3 is made up of 16 amino acids. Germline CDR1 MNHNY, CDR2 SVGAGI (reference sequence). V shed 6 bases and J 0 bases; nucleotides not matched to a gene: 7. PCR used 60 Vbeta primers and 13 Jbeta primers. TCRdb keeps only in-frame clones here, not all; method: immunoSEQ multiplex PCR. Of about 98,000 clones in the sample, around three quarters were seen once. The TCR was taken from a human donor in good health. V gene TRBV6-6 combines with J gene TRBJ2-1; 8 nucleotides align to TRBD2. The sequencing sample was made of PBMCs. The CDR3 bases are TGTGCCAGCAGGTGGGGGCGGGAGGCCTCCTACAATGAGCAGTTCTTC. Its protein product is CASRWGREASYNEQFF.